What follows are 30 T cell receptor beta chains derived from one specimen sequenced in a study of blood T cell repertoires in COVID-19. Clones were read by immunoSEQ multiplex PCR, and TCRdb kept only the in-frame ones, dropping some. The table includes tens of thousands of clones, around 82% detected once. Source material: peripheral blood. These receptors were taken from a man aged 60 to 75 with COVID-19, enrolled during active disease.

The genes are TRBV29-1 and TRBJ2-1, with D perhaps matching TRBD2 (5 bases). Germline CDR1 is SQVTM and CDR2 is ANQGSEA. The CDR3 runs to 11 residues. The ends were cut back, 4 bases at V and 9 bases at J, with 10 bases in the middle. CDR3 amino acids: CSVGEYGEQFF. CDR3 DNA sequence: TGCAGCGTTGGGGAGTACGGTGAGCAGTTCTTC.

The chain combines TRBV24-1 with TRBJ2-1; unclear D gene. The germline CDR1 and CDR2 sequences are KGHDR and SFDVKD. CDR3 size: 11 residues. The ends were cut back, 1 base at V and 8 bases at J, with 2 bases in the middle. CDR3 protein: CATSDFDEQFF. The CDR3 DNA is TGTGCCACCAGTGATTTCGATGAGCAGTTCTTC.

J is TRBJ2-3 and V is TRBV3-1 (or the pseudogene TRBV3-2), with 10 bases that match TRBD2. The CDR3 is 16 residues long. J lost 2 bases, V lost 3 bases, and 5 bases had no gene match. Germline V gives CDR1 LGHDT, CDR2 YNNKEL (reference sequence). CDR3 bases: TGTGCCAGCAGCCAGTCACTAGCGGGGAACACAGATACGCAGTATTTT. As protein: CASSQSLAGNTDTQYF.

CDR3 nucleotide sequence: TGTGCCAGCAGCCAAGATCCCTGGTACCTCTCCAACATTAGGGGCGTTCAAGAGACCCAGTACTTC. This gives the protein CASSQDPWYLSNIRGVQETQYF. The chain joins TRBV14 to TRBJ2-5; a possible D gene is TRBD1 (5 bases). The CDR3 length is 22 residues. CDR1 and CDR2 (germline): SGHDN, FVKESK. Trimming left V 0 bases short and J 2 bases short, with 31 bases between.

The chain uses TRBV29-1 and TRBJ2-1; TRBD2 is a possible D gene (5 bases). The ends were cut back, 3 bases at V and 6 bases at J, with 12 bases in the middle. CDR1 is SQVTM and CDR2 is ANQGSEA in the germline V gene. The CDR3 covers 13 residues. The CDR3 reads CSVERVQTNEQFF. CDR3 coding DNA: TGCAGCGTTGAGAGGGTACAAACCAATGAGCAGTTCTTC.

The chain joins TRBV11-2 to TRBJ2-3; 7 nucleotides match TRBD1. The germline V gene has CDR1 SGHAT and CDR2 FQNNGV. V gave up 1 base and J gave up 1 base; unmatched junction bases: 2. This CDR3 spans 15 amino acids. CDR3 bases: TGTGCCAGCAGCTTAGGGACAGGCGGCACAGATACGCAGTATTTT. Its translation is CASSLGTGGTDTQYF.

The DNA for the CDR3 is TGCGCCAGCAGCGTGGAATCGGCGGCGGGACTAGCGACAACAGATACGCAGTATTTT. Translation: CASSVESAAGLATTDTQYF. V usage is TRBV5-1 and J usage is TRBJ2-3, with 10 bases aligning to TRBD2. This CDR3 region has 19 residues. J lost 3 bases, V lost 4 bases, and 17 bases had no gene match. CDR1 and CDR2 from the germline V gene are SGHRS and YFSETQ.

V usage is TRBV28 and J usage is TRBJ1-2, with 8 positions matching TRBD1. V lost 5 bases, J lost 6 bases, and 8 bases stayed unmatched. The CDR3 is 14 residues long. Per the germline V gene, CDR1 is MDHEN and CDR2 is SYDVKM. The CDR3: CASSAPRGQDGYTF. The CDR3 DNA reads TGTGCCAGCAGTGCACCCAGGGGGCAAGATGGCTACACCTTC.

The V and J genes are TRBV6-1 and TRBJ2-3; TRBD2 agrees at 8 bases. V was pared by 2 bases and J by 1 base, with 2 bases of the junction left unmatched. This CDR3 region has 15 residues. Germline V gene sequence: CDR1 MNHNS, CDR2 SASEGT. CDR3 coding DNA: TGTGCCAGCAGTGAATGGCGGGGGGGCACAGATACGCAGTATTTT. It specifies CASSEWRGGTDTQYF.

The rearrangement uses TRBV29-1 and TRBJ1-1; D is perhaps TRBD1 (5 bases). CDR1 is SQVTM and CDR2 is ANQGSEA in the germline V gene. This CDR3 has 14 residues. V lost 7 bases and J lost 3, with 18 bases in between. The CDR3 nucleotides read TGCAGCGAGCGGCCAGGGAGGATACACACTGAAGCTTTCTTT. Its protein is CSERPGRIHTEAFF.

V gene TRBV5-1 combines with J gene TRBJ1-2; 9 bases map to TRBD1. The CDR3 spans 14 residues. In germline, CDR1 is SGHRS, CDR2 YFSETQ. V was pared by 4 bases and J by 4 bases, with 5 bases of the junction left unmatched. DNA of the CDR3: TGCGCCAGCAGCCGAACAGGGGGCGCCTATGGCTACACCTTC. The encoded protein is CASSRTGGAYGYTF.

V gene TRBV6-5 combines with J gene TRBJ2-7; possibly TRBD2 for D (6 bases). CDR3 length: 14 amino acids. Germline V gene sequence: CDR1 MNHEY, CDR2 SVGAGI. The germline V and J ends were trimmed by 2 bases and 2 bases, with 10 bases remaining between them. This chain's CDR3 is CASSYTTGAYEQYF. CDR3 coding DNA: TGTGCCAGCAGTTACACCACGGGGGCCTACGAGCAGTACTTC.

V gene TRBV11-2 combines with J gene TRBJ1-3, with a weak D call TRBD1 (6 bases). CDR3 size: 16 residues. Trimming stripped 3 bases from V and 2 bases from J, with 14 bases between. Germline CDR1 and CDR2: SGHAT and FQNNGV. The CDR3 sequence is CASSFSGGAPGNTIYF. CDR3 sequence (DNA): TGTGCCAGCAGCTTTTCGGGGGGGGCACCTGGAAACACCATATATTTT.

This clone was counted between two and nine times. The rearrangement uses TRBV2 and TRBJ2-7, with 8 bases identical to TRBD1. The CDR3 is 14 residues long. The germline V gene has CDR1 SNHLY and CDR2 FYNNEI. J gave up 2 bases and V 5 bases, and 5 bases lay outside the gene matches. In DNA, the CDR3 is TGTGCCAGCAGTAAAGACAGGGGCACCTACGAGCAGTACTTC. As protein: CASSKDRGTYEQYF.

The V and J genes are TRBV30 and TRBJ2-5, with TRBD2 matching over 7 bases. The ends lost 7 bases at V and 4 bases at J; junction bases unmatched: 6. CDR1 GTSNPN and CDR2 SVGIG come from the germline V gene (reference sequence). The CDR3 consists of 12 residues. The CDR3 here is CAYAAGVETQYF. The CDR3 DNA follows: TGTGCCTACGCCGCGGGGGTAGAGACCCAGTACTTC.

The chain has TRBV4-1 and TRBJ1-1, with D possibly matching TRBD1 (5 bases). The CDR3 is 17 residues long. From germline, CDR1 is MGHRA and CDR2 YSYEKL. The V gene lost 0 bases and the J gene lost 1 base, with 15 bases spanning the gap. For the CDR3, the DNA is TGCGCCAGCAGCCAAGAGTGGGGCGTCCTTCAGAACACTGAAGCTTTCTTT. Its protein is CASSQEWGVLQNTEAFF.

The rearrangement joins TRBV23-1 to TRBJ1-5; D remains unclear. TRBV23-1 is identified as an open reading frame with a role that is uncertain. The ends were cut back, 4 bases at V and 10 bases at J, with 8 bases in the middle. CDR3 length: 11 residues. The CDR3 loop reads CASSPSLPQHF. CDR3 in DNA: TGCGCCAGCAGTCCTTCCCTTCCCCAGCATTTT.

In nucleotides, the CDR3 is TGTGCCAGCAGCCGAGGGGGGGTCTCTGGGGCCAACGTCCTGACTTTC. Residues: CASSRGGVSGANVLTF. This chain connects TRBV5-4 to TRBJ2-6; D perhaps matches TRBD2 (7 bases). The CDR3 runs to 16 residues. Germline-derived CDR1 and CDR2 are SGHNT and YYREEE (reference sequence). Trimming pared 4 bases from V and 0 bases from J, leaving 11 bases between.

V usage is TRBV2 and J usage is TRBJ1-2; TRBD1 is a possible D gene (6 bases). V was trimmed by 1 base and J by 2 bases, leaving 23 bases between them. Germline assignment: CDR1 SNHLY and CDR2 FYNNEI. The CDR3 totals 19 residues. The CDR3 sequence is CASSEVFRGGPTYNYGYTF. CDR3 sequence (DNA): TGTGCCAGCAGTGAAGTATTCCGGGGGGGGCCCACCTACAACTATGGCTACACCTTC. Together with reference TRBV2 and TRBJ1-2, the CDR3 gives the full variable domain: EPEVTQTPSHQVTQMGQEVILRCVPISNHLYFYWYRQILGQKVEFLVSFYNNEISEKSEIFDDQFSVERPDGSNFTLKIRSTKLEDSAMYFCASSEVFRGGPTYNYGYTFGSGTRLTVV.

This clone has just one count. The rearrangement uses TRBV5-4 and TRBJ2-3, with 12 bases matching TRBD2. V dropped 4 bases and J dropped 5; count of bases not matched to a gene: 8. CDR1 SGHNT and CDR2 YYREEE come from the germline V gene (reference sequence). This CDR3 spans 16 amino acids. The CDR3 DNA follows: TGTGCCAGCAGCCCTGGACTAGCGGGACTCGTAGATACGCAGTATTTT. Amino acids: CASSPGLAGLVDTQYF.

V gene TRBV27 combines with J gene TRBJ2-7; TRBD1 is a possible D gene (5 bases). The ends were cut back, 5 bases at V and 2 bases at J, with 16 bases in the middle. Per the germline V gene, CDR1 is MNHEY and CDR2 is SMNVEV (reference sequence). This CDR3 is built from 15 residues. CDR3 amino acids: CASSPQLGQAYEQYF. The CDR3 region has the DNA TGTGCCAGCAGTCCCCAACTCGGACAAGCCTACGAGCAGTACTTC.

This clone has a single count. This chain links TRBV3-1 (or the pseudogene TRBV3-2) with TRBJ1-2; 9 nucleotides align to TRBD1. With 3 bases clipped from V and 6 bases from J, the junction kept 5 bases outside the gene matches. The length of the CDR3 is 14 residues. Germline V gene data show CDR1 as LGHDT and CDR2 as YNNKEL (reference sequence). The CDR3 loop is CASSQRDREDGYTF. In DNA form, the CDR3 reads TGTGCCAGCAGCCAGCGGGACAGGGAGGATGGCTACACCTTC.

The rearrangement uses TRBV6-5 and TRBJ1-4; a possible D gene is TRBD1 (5 bases). The CDR3 loop spans 14 amino acids. CDR1 MNHEY and CDR2 SVGAGI come from the germline V gene. The V end lost 5 bases, the J end lost 6 bases, and 13 bases lay between the germline ends. CDR3 nucleotides: TGTGCCAGCAGTCAGGCGGGGGTGGATGAAAAACTGTTTTTT. This gives the protein CASSQAGVDEKLFF.

The genes are TRBV6-5 and TRBJ1-2; D unresolved. Trimming took off 6 bases at V and 4 bases at J, with 9 bases between the two ends. Germline CDR1 reads MNHEY; CDR2 reads SVGAGI. The CDR3 has 12 amino acids. CDR3 DNA sequence: TGTGCCAGCAGCCGGGGTAGCTATGGCTACACCTTC. Protein product: CASSRGSYGYTF.

CDR3 region: CASSPGLAGVYEQYF. Written as DNA, the CDR3 is TGTGCCAGCTCACCCGGACTAGCGGGAGTGTACGAGCAGTACTTC. This chain joins TRBV18 and TRBJ2-7; 13 nucleotides line up with TRBD2. Trimming cost V 3 bases and J 4 bases; bases outside gene matches: 3. This CDR3 spans 15 amino acids. Germline-derived CDR1 and CDR2 are KGHSH and LQKENI.

Written as DNA, the CDR3 is TGTGCCAGCAGTTCCCTTAGCGGGAGGCAGCAGTACTTC. It is translated as CASSSLSGRQQYF. This chain connects TRBV6-5 to TRBJ2-7, with 10 positions matching TRBD2. Trimming took 4 bases from V and 8 from J; bases not matched to a gene: 5. The germline V gene encodes CDR1 MNHEY and CDR2 SVGAGI. The CDR3 is made up of 13 amino acids.

The chain combines TRBV23-1 with TRBJ2-1, with 9 bases lining up with TRBD2. TRBV23-1 is labeled an ORF, and its function is uncertain. CDR3 size: 20 residues. J was trimmed by 7 bases and V by 6 bases; bases with no gene match: 25. Here the CDR3 reads CASRPTLAGEASAGRNEQFF. For the CDR3, the DNA is TGCGCCAGCAGGCCAACCTTAGCGGGAGAAGCGTCCGCGGGGCGGAATGAGCAGTTCTTC.

The chain carries TRBV24-1 and TRBJ2-3; 7 bases align to TRBD2. J lost 1 base, V lost 9 bases, and 6 bases had no gene match. CDR1 is KGHDR, CDR2 SFDVKD, per germline. This CDR3 contains 14 residues. The CDR3 sequence: CATEDAGGTDTQYF. CDR3 nucleotide sequence: TGTGCCACCGAGGATGCGGGAGGCACAGATACGCAGTATTTT.

This clone was counted many times. V is TRBV30 and J is TRBJ1-2, with 8 nucleotides matching TRBD1. CDR3 length: 13 residues. In germline, CDR1 is GTSNPN, CDR2 SVGIG (reference sequence). With 4 bases clipped from V and 4 bases from J, the junction kept 5 bases outside the gene matches. The CDR3 nucleotides read TGTGCCTGGAATACCGGGACAGGCTATGGCTACACCTTC. It translates to CAWNTGTGYGYTF.

This chain uses TRBV5-1 with TRBJ1-2; D may be TRBD1 (6 bases). CDR1 SGHRS and CDR2 YFSETQ come from the germline V gene. The CDR3 extends over 16 amino acids. V was pared by 4 bases and J by 3 bases, with 19 bases between. CDR3 residues: CASSPGTGSIDYGYTF. CDR3 bases: TGCGCCAGCAGCCCAGGTACAGGGAGCATTGACTATGGCTACACCTTC.